A single sample gave rise to the 17 T cell receptor beta chains below, sequenced in a study of T cells after yellow fever vaccination. MiXCR, run by TCRdb on the 5' RACE reads, gives a single entry per CDR3 protein. Of fewer than 400,000 distinct CDR3 sequences detected, more than 5.5% appear once; the ten largest clones hold about 15%. The starting material was PBMCs, obtained 5 days after the yellow fever booster vaccination. All receptors derive from a man aged 25-45 years who received the YFV17D yellow fever vaccine.

This clonotype was recorded at least ten times. The chain recombines TRBV10-1 with TRBJ2-1; TRBD2 aligns across 8 bases. The V segment lost 0 bases and the J segment 5 bases; nucleotides outside the gene matches: 3. The CDR3 has 15 residues. CDR1 is WNHNN and CDR2 is SYGVQD in the germline V gene (reference sequence). CDR3 nucleotides: TGCGCCAGCAGTGAGTCGTTAGCGGGACACAATGAGCAGTTCTTC. This codes for CASSESLAGHNEQFF.

In its sample, this clonotype was seen a few times. The gene calls are TRBV7-6 and TRBJ2-7; D unresolved. This CDR3 spans 16 amino acids. From germline, CDR1 is SGHVS and CDR2 FNYEAQ. V was clipped by 5 bases and J by 3 bases, with 20 bases between them. CDR3 amino acids: CASSLRRSRPFYEQYF. CDR3 DNA: TGTGCCAGCAGCCTCCGACGATCAAGACCCTTCTACGAGCAGTACTTC.

Many counts were recorded for this clonotype. The CDR3 reads CASSKVGHWSKNIQYF. CDR3 nucleotide sequence: TGTGCCAGCAGCAAGGTGGGACATTGGAGCAAAAACATTCAGTACTTC. The chain has TRBV21-1 and TRBJ2-4; the listed D gene, TRBD1, was not tested against the DNA. TRBV21-1 is a pseudogene. The CDR3 contains 16 residues.

The rearrangement uses TRBV7-2 and TRBJ2-1; the D is unclear. Germline V lookup: CDR1 SGHTA, CDR2 FQGNSA. The CDR3 consists of 11 residues. Trimming removed 5 bases from V and 8 bases from J, with 7 bases in between. CDR3 DNA sequence: TGTGCCAGCAGCCCTGGATATGAGCAGTTCTTC. Its translation: CASSPGYEQFF.

The genes are TRBV7-2 and TRBJ2-7; TRBD2 matches 7 bases. With 2 bases clipped from V and 0 bases from J, the junction kept 4 bases outside the gene matches. Germline V gives CDR1 SGHTA, CDR2 FQGNSA. The CDR3 is 15 residues long. The CDR3 bases are TGTGCCAGCAGCTTAAGTCTAGCGGCCTCCTACGAGCAGTACTTC. Protein: CASSLSLAASYEQYF.

V usage is TRBV3-1 and J usage is TRBJ2-1, with D perhaps matching TRBD1 or TRBD2 (5 bases each). The CDR3 runs to 14 residues. Germline-derived CDR1 and CDR2 are LGHDT and YNNKEL (reference sequence). V lost 3 bases to trimming and J lost 4 bases, with 10 bases between them. The CDR3: CASSHRDLYNEQFF. For the CDR3, the DNA is TGTGCCAGCAGCCACCGGGACCTATACAATGAGCAGTTCTTC.

This clonotype was seen a handful of times. J is TRBJ2-3 and V is TRBV5-1; 8 nucleotides line up with TRBD2. The CDR3 is 15 residues long. Germline lookup yields CDR1 SGHRS and CDR2 YFSETQ. The ends lost 4 bases at V and 6 bases at J; junction bases unmatched: 10. CDR3 sequence reads: CASSLLAAPRDTQYF. CDR3 sequence (DNA): TGCGCCAGCAGCCTACTAGCGGCCCCACGGGATACGCAGTATTTT.

This clonotype has just a few counts. This chain joins TRBV18 and TRBJ2-5; D gene ambiguous. Germline values: CDR1 KGHSH, CDR2 LQKENI. The CDR3 totals 14 residues. Deletions cut 3 bases from V and 6 bases from J, with 14 bases between. The CDR3 reads CASSPPDIWQTQYF. The CDR3 DNA sequence: TGTGCCAGCTCACCTCCGGATATATGGCAGACCCAGTACTTC.

This clonotype was observed many times. The chain links TRBV27 to TRBJ2-7; 12 bases are shared with TRBD2. The CDR3 has 16 residues. The V segment lost 6 bases and the J segment 4 bases; nucleotides outside the gene matches: 10. The germline gives CDR1 MNHEY, CDR2 SMNVEV (reference sequence). For the CDR3, the DNA is TGTGCCAGCAGGACCGGCGGGACTAGCGGGCCTTACGAGCAGTACTTC. Residues: CASRTGGTSGPYEQYF.

This clonotype has a count of ten or more. V is TRBV5-1 and J is TRBJ2-1; 11 bases agree with TRBD1. The CDR3 covers 19 residues. V trimming: 4 bases; J trimming: 0 bases; junction bases outside the gene matches: 12. CDR1 is SGHRS and CDR2 is YFSETQ in the germline V gene. The CDR3 nucleotides are TGCGCCAGCAGCGAGGGCGGGACAGGGGGTGACAGCTCCTACAATGAGCAGTTCTTC. Translation gives CASSEGGTGGDSSYNEQFF.

This clonotype was seen repeatedly, ten times or more. The rearrangement links TRBV6-1 to TRBJ2-2; D unresolved. The CDR3 spans 16 residues. CDR1 and CDR2 from the germline V gene are MNHNS and SASEGT. V lost 9 bases to trimming and J lost 4 bases, with 21 bases between them. CDR3 in DNA: TGTGCCAGTTTTTATTCGGGTGAAAGGGCCACCGGGGAGCTGTTTTTT. Translation: CASFYSGERATGELFF.

This clonotype was detected a few times. The V and J genes are TRBV11-2 and TRBJ1-5; D uncertain. The CDR3 extends over 14 amino acids. The V gene lost 5 bases and the J gene lost 6 bases, with 14 bases spanning the gap. The germline gives CDR1 SGHAT, CDR2 FQNNGV. DNA for the CDR3: TGTGCCAGCAGCATTAGTATGACAACTCAGCCCCAGCATTTT. Amino acids: CASSISMTTQPQHF. The whole variable domain, remainder taken from reference TRBV11-2 and TRBJ1-5, is EAGVAQSPRYKIIEKRQSVAFWCNPISGHATLYWYQQILGQGPKLLIQFQNNGVVDDSQLPKDRFSAERLKGVDSTLKIQPAKLEDSAVYLCASSISMTTQPQHFGDGTRLSIL.

The chain is built from TRBV20-1 and TRBJ2-3; perhaps TRBD2 as D (5 bases). V was clipped by 3 bases and J by 0 bases, with 13 bases between them. Looked up from germline, CDR1 is DFQATT and CDR2 is SNEGSKA (reference sequence). The CDR3 is made up of 15 amino acids. In nucleotides, the CDR3 is TGCAGTGCTAGTCGGGTCCCGGGAAGCACAGATACGCAGTATTTT. It encodes CSASRVPGSTDTQYF.

This clonotype was seen at least ten times. This chain uses TRBV11-2 with TRBJ2-2; D unclear. Germline CDR1 SGHAT, CDR2 FQNNGV. The CDR3 covers 14 residues. Trimming took off 6 bases at V and 1 base at J, with 9 bases between the two ends. The CDR3 DNA follows: TGTGCCAGCAGTCAAACCGTGAACACCGGGGAGCTGTTTTTT. It is translated as CASSQTVNTGELFF.

This clonotype was detected a few times. CDR3 coding DNA: TGCAGCGTTGTTGGTGGGGTGGGTGGGCAGTACTTC. Encoded protein: CSVVGGVGGQYF. The chain joins TRBV29-1 to TRBJ2-7; D gene ambiguous. The germline V gene encodes CDR1 SQVTM and CDR2 ANQGSEA. V shed 4 bases and J shed 9 bases, with 16 bases lying between them. This CDR3 comprises 12 residues.

This clonotype was counted many times. The chain carries TRBV7-2 and TRBJ2-1; 7 nucleotides agree with TRBD2. This CDR3 contains 16 residues. Looked up from germline, CDR1 is SGHTA and CDR2 is FQGNSA. Unmatched junction bases numbered 5, after V lost 1 base and J lost 2 bases. CDR3 residues: CASSLGGGGPYNEQFF. CDR3 DNA: TGTGCCAGCAGCTTAGGGGGGGGTGGGCCCTACAATGAGCAGTTCTTC.

The chain joins TRBV18 to TRBJ2-2; 10 nucleotides align to TRBD2. This CDR3 is built from 16 residues. Germline values: CDR1 KGHSH, CDR2 LQKENI. V gave up 4 bases and J gave up 4 bases; unmatched junction bases: 6. The CDR3 reads CASSRASGSTTGELFF. The CDR3 region has the DNA TGTGCCAGCTCACGCGCTAGCGGGAGTACCACCGGGGAGCTGTTTTTT.